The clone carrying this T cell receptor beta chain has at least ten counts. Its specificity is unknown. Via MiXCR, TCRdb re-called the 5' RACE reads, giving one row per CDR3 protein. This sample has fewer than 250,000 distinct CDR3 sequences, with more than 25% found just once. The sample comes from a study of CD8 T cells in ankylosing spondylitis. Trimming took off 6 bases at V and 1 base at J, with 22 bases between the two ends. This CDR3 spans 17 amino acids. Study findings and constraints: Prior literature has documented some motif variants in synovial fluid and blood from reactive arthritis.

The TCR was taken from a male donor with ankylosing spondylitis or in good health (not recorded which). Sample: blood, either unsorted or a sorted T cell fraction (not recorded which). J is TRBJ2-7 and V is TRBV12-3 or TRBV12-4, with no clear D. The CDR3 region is CASSQTSFGFRSYEQYF. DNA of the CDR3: TGTGCCAGCAGCCAAACGTCGTTTGGGTTTAGGTCCTACGAGCAGTACTTC.